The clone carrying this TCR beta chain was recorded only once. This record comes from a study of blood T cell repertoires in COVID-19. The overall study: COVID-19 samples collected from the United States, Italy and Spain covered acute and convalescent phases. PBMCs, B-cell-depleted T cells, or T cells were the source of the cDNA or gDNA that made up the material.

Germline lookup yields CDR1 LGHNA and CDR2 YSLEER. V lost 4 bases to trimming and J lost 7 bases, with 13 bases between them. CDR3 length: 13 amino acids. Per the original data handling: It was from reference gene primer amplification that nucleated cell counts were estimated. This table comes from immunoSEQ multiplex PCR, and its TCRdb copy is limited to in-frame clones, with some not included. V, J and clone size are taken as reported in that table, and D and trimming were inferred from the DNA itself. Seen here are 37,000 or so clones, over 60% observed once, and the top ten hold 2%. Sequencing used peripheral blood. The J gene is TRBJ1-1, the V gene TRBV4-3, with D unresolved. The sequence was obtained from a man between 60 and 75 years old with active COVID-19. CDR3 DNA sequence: TGCGCCAGCAGCCCGCAAAACTCACTTGAAGCTTTCTTT. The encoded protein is CASSPQNSLEAFF.